The 27 T cell receptor beta chains below come from one sample, sequenced in a study of blood T cell repertoires in COVID-19. Generated by immunoSEQ multiplex PCR, the TCRdb table keeps only in-frame clones and is missing some. The sample yields about 200,000 clones, 84% seen once. The sample comprised PBMCs or T cells enriched from blood (not recorded which). These receptors were collected from a man aged 40-49 years who had recovered from COVID-19.

The rearrangement links TRBV3-1 (or the pseudogene TRBV3-2) to TRBJ1-1; D might be TRBD1 (5 bases). Germline loops: CDR1 LGHDT, CDR2 YNNKEL (reference sequence). The CDR3 contains 14 residues. Between the trimmed V and J ends, which lost 1 base and 5 bases, there was a span of 11 bases. CDR3: CASSQVGEKTEAFF. Written as DNA, the CDR3 is TGTGCCAGCAGCCAAGTAGGGGAAAAGACTGAAGCTTTCTTT.

CDR3 loop: CASSLGPGRDGYTF. The CDR3 DNA reads as TGTGCCAGCAGCTTGGGTCCAGGGAGGGATGGCTACACCTTC. The chain has TRBV5-6 and TRBJ1-2, with D possibly TRBD1 on 5 matching bases. This CDR3 has 14 amino acids. Germline V lookup: CDR1 SGHDT, CDR2 YYEEEE. Trimming shortened V by 0 bases and J by 6 bases, and 12 bases separated the two germline ends. Drawing the rest from reference TRBV5-6 and TRBJ1-2, the complete variable domain is DAGVTQSPTHLIKTRGQQVTLRCSPKSGHDTVSWYQQALGQGPQFIFQYYEEEERQRGNFPDRFSGHQFPNYSSELNVNALLLGDSALYLCASSLGPGRDGYTFGSGTRLTVV.

This chain connects TRBV5-1 to TRBJ1-1, with a tentative D call TRBD1 (6 bases). V was pared by 4 bases and J by 6 bases, with 16 bases between. Germline CDR1 SGHRS, CDR2 YFSETQ. This CDR3 contains 14 residues. CDR3 in DNA: TGCGCCAGCAGCATGGGGGGCCTGGAGTCTGAAGCTTTCTTT. This encodes CASSMGGLESEAFF.

The chain uses TRBV11-2 and TRBJ2-3; perhaps TRBD2 as D (5 bases). Germline V lookup: CDR1 SGHAT, CDR2 FQNNGV. V was cut by 1 base and J by 8 bases, with 13 bases left in between. This CDR3 is built from 14 residues. The CDR3, as DNA: TGTGCCAGCAGCTTAGTCGCGGGTGCTCTTACGCAGTATTTT. Encoded protein: CASSLVAGALTQYF.

The table lists this clone with a count of one. The chain has TRBV11-2 and TRBJ2-3, with 9 bases that match TRBD1. The CDR3 covers 16 residues. Germline loops: CDR1 SGHAT, CDR2 FQNNGV. J was trimmed by 2 bases and V by 2 bases; bases with no gene match: 5. The CDR3 nucleotides are TGTGCCAGCAGCTTAACAGGGGGCTACGACACAGATACGCAGTATTTT. It translates to CASSLTGGYDTDTQYF. Variable domain in full (rest from reference TRBV11-2 and TRBJ2-3): EAGVAQSPRYKIIEKRQSVAFWCNPISGHATLYWYQQILGQGPKLLIQFQNNGVVDDSQLPKDRFSAERLKGVDSTLKIQPAKLEDSAVYLCASSLTGGYDTDTQYFGPGTRLTVL.

CDR3 residues: CASSSHPSTGQTYEQYF. The CDR3 bases are TGTGCCAGCAGCTCCCATCCCTCTACAGGGCAAACCTACGAGCAGTACTTC. This sequence joins TRBV9 and TRBJ2-7; tentatively, D is TRBD1 (6 bases). Germline V lookup: CDR1 SGDLS, CDR2 YYNGEE. The CDR3 has 17 amino acids. The V and J ends lost 4 bases and 2 bases respectively, with 22 bases between them.

The chain has TRBV3-1 (or the pseudogene TRBV3-2) and TRBJ1-5, with TRBD1 matching over 12 bases. V was pared by 4 bases and J by 6 bases, with 13 bases of the junction left unmatched. The length of the CDR3 is 18 residues. Germline assignment: CDR1 LGHDT and CDR2 YNNKEL (reference sequence). The CDR3 DNA is TGTGCCAGCAGCCCTTTTCCGGGACAGGGGGCGGACCGTCAGCCCCAGCATTTT. This codes for CASSPFPGQGADRQPQHF.

This clone was seen a single time. The chain is built from TRBV30 and TRBJ1-2; 8 bases are shared with TRBD1. With V trimmed by 3 bases and J by 7 bases, 7 bases remained unmatched. This CDR3 comprises 13 residues. Per germline, CDR1 GTSNPN and CDR2 SVGIG (reference sequence). The CDR3 bases are TGTGCCTGGAGCGACAGGGGACTCTTTGGCTACACCTTC. This gives the protein CAWSDRGLFGYTF.

The chain employs TRBV29-1 and TRBJ2-1; maybe TRBD1 (6 bases). Germline V gives CDR1 SQVTM, CDR2 ANQGSEA. V lost 0 bases and J 7 bases, leaving 22 bases between the germline ends. The CDR3 loop spans 17 amino acids. The CDR3 nucleotides are TGCAGCGTTGAAGACCGATCGACAGGCGGCTGGCGGAATGAGCAGTTCTTC. Its protein product is CSVEDRSTGGWRNEQFF.

V usage is TRBV7-2 and J usage is TRBJ2-3, with a tentative D call TRBD1 (6 bases). Trimming cost V 4 bases and J 1 base, with 12 bases left between them. The CDR3 sequence is 15 residues long. Per the germline V gene, CDR1 is SGHTA and CDR2 is FQGNSA. In DNA, the CDR3 is TGTGCCAGCAGCTCCCCCTGGACAGGCACAGATACGCAGTATTTT. Amino acid sequence: CASSSPWTGTDTQYF.

The chain employs TRBV9 and TRBJ1-2; 7 bases match TRBD1. CDR1 SGDLS and CDR2 YYNGEE come from the germline V gene. Losses at the gene ends were 3 bases for V and 11 bases for J; bases not matched to a gene: 7. The length of the CDR3 is 12 residues. CDR3 sequence reads: CASSAGDSGYTF. The CDR3 nucleotides read TGTGCCAGCAGCGCCGGGGACAGCGGATACACCTTC. Based on the CDR3 plus reference TRBV9 and TRBJ1-2, the full variable domain is DSGVTQTPKHLITATGQRVTLRCSPRSGDLSVYWYQQSLDQGLQFLIQYYNGEERAKGNILERFSAQQFPDLHSELNLSSLELGDSALYFCASSAGDSGYTFGSGTRLTVV.

The chain joins TRBV6-5 to TRBJ1-4, with TRBD1 identical over 7 bases. V lost 7 bases, J lost 8 bases, and 7 bases stayed unmatched. The CDR3 spans 13 residues. Per the germline V gene, CDR1 is MNHEY and CDR2 is SVGAGI. The CDR3, as DNA: TGTGCCAGCAAATGGCAGGGGGGAGAAAAACTGTTTTTT. Amino acid sequence: CASKWQGGEKLFF.

The chain uses TRBV29-1 and TRBJ2-5, with D possibly TRBD1 on 5 matching bases. Per germline, CDR1 SQVTM and CDR2 ANQGSEA. The V end lost 5 bases, the J end lost 3 bases, and 10 bases lay between the germline ends. The CDR3 spans 12 residues. The CDR3 spells CSVLGPEETQYF. CDR3 nucleotides: TGCAGCGTTCTGGGGCCCGAAGAGACCCAGTACTTC.

This chain connects TRBV6-2 or TRBV6-3 to TRBJ2-2, with 10 bases matching TRBD2. The germline V gene has CDR1 MNHEY and CDR2 SVGEGT. The CDR3 is 21 amino acids. The junction had 15 bases not matched to a gene; V was cut back by 0 bases and J by 2 bases. The CDR3 nucleotides read TGTGCCAGCAGTTACTCGAGCGGGGGGGCTGGCTTCGTGACTAACACCGGGGAGCTGTTTTTT. As protein: CASSYSSGGAGFVTNTGELFF.

This clone showed up many times. The V gene is TRBV5-1, the J gene TRBJ2-7, with D perhaps matching TRBD1 (5 bases). Germline lookup yields CDR1 SGHRS and CDR2 YFSETQ. Trimming took off 4 bases at V and 5 bases at J, with 13 bases between the two ends. The CDR3 is 13 amino acids. The CDR3 region is CASSPLAGNEQYF. Written as DNA, the CDR3 is TGCGCCAGCAGCCCCCTGGCAGGGAACGAGCAGTACTTC.

This chain uses TRBV5-1 with TRBJ2-4, with 16 bases aligning to TRBD2. The CDR3 sequence is 23 residues long. Trimming cost V 2 bases and J 2 bases; bases outside gene matches: 19. The germline CDR1 and CDR2 sequences are SGHRS and YFSETQ. Here the CDR3 reads CASSLHLRSGTSGGASPKNIQYF. The CDR3 region has the DNA TGCGCCAGCAGCTTACACCTTCGCTCCGGGACTAGCGGGGGGGCTAGCCCCAAAAACATTCAGTACTTC.

The chain carries TRBV11-2 and TRBJ1-6; TRBD1 matches at 11 bases. The junction had 20 bases not matched to a gene; V was cut back by 5 bases and J by 11 bases. The V gene's germline CDR1 is SGHAT and CDR2 FQNNGV. The CDR3 runs 19 residues. The CDR3 is CASSRGQGAPNSRLTPLHF. The CDR3 bases are TGTGCCAGCAGCCGCGGACAGGGGGCGCCGAATTCACGTCTTACACCCCTCCACTTT.

As regards this clone: Distinct nucleotide sequences in the sample also encode this CDR3. This chain joins TRBV5-6 and TRBJ1-2; TRBD1 matches 9 bases. Germline lookup yields CDR1 SGHDT and CDR2 YYEEEE. V shed 5 bases, J shed 4 bases, and the junction held 6 bases outside the gene matches. This CDR3 comprises 14 residues. CDR3 in DNA: TGTGCCAGCAGTCGGGACAGGGTTTCCTATGGCTACACCTTC. This codes for CASSRDRVSYGYTF. Full variable domain (outside the CDR3, taken from reference TRBV5-6 and TRBJ1-2): DAGVTQSPTHLIKTRGQQVTLRCSPKSGHDTVSWYQQALGQGPQFIFQYYEEEERQRGNFPDRFSGHQFPNYSSELNVNALLLGDSALYLCASSRDRVSYGYTFGSGTRLTVV.

The chain joins TRBV6-6 to TRBJ1-1, with D maybe TRBD1 (5 bases). The CDR3 has 14 amino acids. V gave up 8 bases and J gave up 4 bases, with 17 bases separating them. Germline lookup yields CDR1 MNHNY and CDR2 SVGAGI (reference sequence). The CDR3 protein is CASRLQGSGTEAFF. In DNA form, the CDR3 reads TGTGCCAGCCGACTCCAGGGATCCGGCACTGAAGCTTTCTTT.

The chain uses TRBV7-2 and TRBJ2-1; D possibly corresponds to TRBD2 (6 bases). The CDR3 totals 15 residues. V was cut by 2 bases and J by 3 bases, with 11 bases left in between. Germline V lookup: CDR1 SGHTA, CDR2 FQGNSA. Here the CDR3 reads CASSLSAGYYNEQFF. CDR3 nucleotides: TGTGCCAGCAGCTTAAGTGCGGGGTACTACAATGAGCAGTTCTTC.

This clone has just a few counts. The DNA of the CDR3 is TGTGCCAGTAGTCTCGACAGGGGAAACACTGAAGCTTTCTTT. It encodes CASSLDRGNTEAFF. The chain is built from TRBV19 and TRBJ1-1; 8 bases fit TRBD1. Losses at the gene ends were 5 bases for V and 2 bases for J; bases not matched to a gene: 4. The germline gives CDR1 LNHDA, CDR2 SQIVND (reference sequence). This CDR3 has 14 amino acids.

This rearrangement joins TRBV13 to TRBJ2-1; TRBD1 agrees at 8 bases. From germline, CDR1 is PRHDT and CDR2 FYEKMQ (reference sequence). This CDR3 spans 17 amino acids. V gave up 4 bases and J gave up 8 bases; unmatched junction bases: 16. The CDR3 reads CASSWETGDGLKDEQFF. In nucleotides, the CDR3 is TGTGCCAGCAGCTGGGAGACAGGGGACGGGTTGAAGGATGAGCAGTTCTTC.

The rearrangement uses TRBV30 and TRBJ1-2, with TRBD1 as a possible D gene (6 bases). The ends were cut back, 5 bases at V and 8 bases at J, with 21 bases in the middle. Germline V gene lookup returns CDR1 GTSNPN and CDR2 SVGIG (reference sequence). This CDR3 spans 14 amino acids. The CDR3 region has the DNA TGTGCCTGGTCAATGACGACAGGAATAAGGGGCTACACCTTC. Protein: CAWSMTTGIRGYTF.

This chain uses TRBV3-1 (or the pseudogene TRBV3-2) with TRBJ2-1, with D possibly TRBD2 on 5 matching bases. The CDR3 sequence is 14 residues long. The germline V gene encodes CDR1 LGHDT and CDR2 YNNKEL (reference sequence). Trimming cost V 2 bases and J 10 bases, with 15 bases left between them. The CDR3 DNA follows: TGTGCCAGCAGCCAAAGCCTGTTCGAGGGCGAGCAGTTCTTC. Translation gives CASSQSLFEGEQFF.

The sample holds one count of this clone. This sequence joins TRBV6-5 and TRBJ1-4; tentative D call: TRBD1 (5 bases). The V gene lost 5 bases and the J gene lost 2 bases, with 9 bases spanning the gap. Germline V gene data show CDR1 as MNHEY and CDR2 as SVGAGI. This CDR3 is built from 14 residues. This chain's CDR3 is CASSRQPTNEKLFF. The DNA of the CDR3 is TGTGCCAGCAGTAGACAGCCTACTAATGAAAAACTGTTTTTT.

This clone was detected only once. CDR3 sequence: CASSLDGTGQYGYTF. CDR3 coding DNA: TGTGCCAGCAGCTTAGACGGGACAGGGCAATATGGCTACACCTTC. V gene TRBV5-4 combines with J gene TRBJ1-2; 9 bases align to TRBD1. Trimming at V came to 2 bases and at J to 5 bases, leaving 7 bases not matched to a gene. The CDR3 has 15 amino acids. The germline V gene encodes CDR1 SGHNT and CDR2 YYREEE (reference sequence).

The V gene is TRBV5-5, the J gene TRBJ2-2; 10 bases map to TRBD1. The CDR3 has 15 amino acids. CDR1 and CDR2 from the germline V gene are SGHKS and YYEKEE (reference sequence). V lost 3 bases and J lost 6; bases outside the gene matches: 5. The chain's CDR3 is CASSSDRGRAGELFF. The CDR3 DNA is TGTGCCAGCAGCTCCGACAGGGGGCGGGCCGGGGAGCTGTTTTTT. Supplemented by reference TRBV5-5 and TRBJ2-2, the full variable domain reads DAGVTQSPTHLIKTRGQQVTLRCSPISGHKSVSWYQQVLGQGPQFIFQYYEKEERGRGNFPDRFSARQFPNYSSELNVNALLLGDSALYLCASSSDRGRAGELFFGEGSRLTVL.